The entry below describes one T cell receptor (beta chain). Its antigen remains unknown. Vbeta (60) and Jbeta (13) primers were used in the PCR. The assay was immunoSEQ multiplex PCR, and TCRdb's table has in-frame clones only and misses some. This repertoire includes about 79,000 clones. This sample is part of a study of cytomegalovirus exposure and HLA in healthy donors. Per the germline V gene, CDR1 is SGHVS and CDR2 is FQNEAQ. Trimming removed 5 bases at V and 2 bases at J, with 16 bases between. The CDR3 spans 15 residues. Each donor was healthy, and each was a bone marrow donor. The study, taken as a whole, reports: The availability of immune exposure information extended only to CMV serostatus. Using a false discovery rate of 0.05, a later analysis showed that 16,951 TCR beta sequences were associated with HLA alleles.

J is TRBJ2-7 and V is TRBV7-8, with D possibly TRBD1 on 6 matching bases. The sequenced sample consisted of PBMCs. The TCR comes from a man aged 25 to 45 in good health and CMV-seronegative. CDR3 coding DNA: TGTGCCAGCAGCAAATGGACAGAGGCTCCCTACGAGCAGTACTTC. Translated: CASSKWTEAPYEQYF.